This T cell receptor (beta chain) is drawn from a study of vaccination effects on CD4 cells after COVID-19. About this clone itself: Its specificity is unknown.

Some clones are missing from TCRdb's copy, which holds only in-frame ones; the method was immunoSEQ multiplex PCR. Among some 74,000 clones, 70% to 90% were seen once, and the ten largest hold 1.2%. Pools of viral peptides were used by the ViraFEST assay to expand antigen-specific CD4+ T cells ahead of sequencing. CD4+ T cell isolation took place after approximately ten days of culture. Two doses of BNT162b2 or mRNA-1273 vaccine were administered to participants. Roughly 1.8 million PBMC per well received approximately 10 IU/ml IL-2 and roughly 10 ug/ml peptides in culture. The V and J ends lost 4 bases and 1 base, in that order; junction bases with no gene match: 7. The CDR3 contains 17 residues. CDR1 and CDR2 from the germline V gene are SNHLY and FYNNEI.

The sample in question was CD4+ T cells from PBMCs cultured with HCoV-229E spike peptides, obtained after COVID-19 vaccination. The receptor's source is a human donor who received a COVID-19 vaccine. This chain links TRBV2 with TRBJ2-5; 12 nucleotides agree with TRBD2. This chain's CDR3 is CASSGTSGEGLQETQYF. CDR3 nucleotides: TGTGCCAGCAGTGGGACTAGCGGGGAGGGTCTCCAAGAGACCCAGTACTTC. The full variable domain, completed using reference TRBV2 and TRBJ2-5, is EPEVTQTPSHQVTQMGQEVILRCVPISNHLYFYWYRQILGQKVEFLVSFYNNEISEKSEIFDDQFSVERPDGSNFTLKIRSTKLEDSAMYFCASSGTSGEGLQETQYFGPGTRLLVL.